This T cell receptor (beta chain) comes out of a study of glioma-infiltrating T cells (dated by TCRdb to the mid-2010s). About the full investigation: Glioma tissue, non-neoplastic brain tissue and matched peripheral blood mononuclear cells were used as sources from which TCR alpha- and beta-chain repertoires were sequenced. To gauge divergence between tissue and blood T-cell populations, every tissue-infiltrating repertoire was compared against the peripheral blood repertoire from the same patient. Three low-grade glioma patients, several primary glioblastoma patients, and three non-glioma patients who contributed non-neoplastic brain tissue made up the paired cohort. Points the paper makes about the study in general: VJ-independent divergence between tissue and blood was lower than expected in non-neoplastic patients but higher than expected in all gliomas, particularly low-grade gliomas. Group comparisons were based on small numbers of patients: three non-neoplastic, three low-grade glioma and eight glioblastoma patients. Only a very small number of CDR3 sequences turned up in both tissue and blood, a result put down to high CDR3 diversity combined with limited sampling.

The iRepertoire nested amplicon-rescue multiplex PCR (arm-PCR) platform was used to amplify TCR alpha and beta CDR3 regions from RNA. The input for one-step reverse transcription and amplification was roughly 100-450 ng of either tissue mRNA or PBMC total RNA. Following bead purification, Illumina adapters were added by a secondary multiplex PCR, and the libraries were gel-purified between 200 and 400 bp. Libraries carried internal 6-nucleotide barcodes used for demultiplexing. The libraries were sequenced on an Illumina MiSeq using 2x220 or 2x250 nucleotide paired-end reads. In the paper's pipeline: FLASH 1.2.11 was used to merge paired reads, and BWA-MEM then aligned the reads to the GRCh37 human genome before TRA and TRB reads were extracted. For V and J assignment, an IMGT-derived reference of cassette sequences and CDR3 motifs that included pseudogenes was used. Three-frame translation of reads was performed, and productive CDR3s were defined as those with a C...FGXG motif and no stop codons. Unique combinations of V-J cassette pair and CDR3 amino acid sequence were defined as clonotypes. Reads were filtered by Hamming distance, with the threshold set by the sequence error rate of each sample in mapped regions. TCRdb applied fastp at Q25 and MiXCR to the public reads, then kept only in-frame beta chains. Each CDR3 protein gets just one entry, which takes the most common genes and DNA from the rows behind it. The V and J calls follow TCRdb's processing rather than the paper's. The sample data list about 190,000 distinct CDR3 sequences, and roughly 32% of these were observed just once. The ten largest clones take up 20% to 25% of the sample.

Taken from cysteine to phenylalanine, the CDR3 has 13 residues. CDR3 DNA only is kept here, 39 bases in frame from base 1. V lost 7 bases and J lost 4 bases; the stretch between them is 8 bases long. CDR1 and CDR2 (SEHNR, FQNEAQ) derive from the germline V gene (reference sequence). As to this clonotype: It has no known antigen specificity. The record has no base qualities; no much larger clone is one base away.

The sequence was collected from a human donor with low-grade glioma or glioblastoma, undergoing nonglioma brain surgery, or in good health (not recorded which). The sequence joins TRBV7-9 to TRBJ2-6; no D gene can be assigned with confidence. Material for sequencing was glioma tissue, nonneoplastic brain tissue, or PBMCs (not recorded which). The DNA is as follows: TGTGCCAGCACCACACCCGGGGCCAACGTCCTGACTTTC. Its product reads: CASTTPGANVLTF.